This T cell receptor beta chain came from a study of T cells in Graves' hyperthyroidism and ophthalmopathy. CDR1 GTSNPN and CDR2 SVGIG come from the germline V gene (reference sequence). The CDR3 consists of 14 residues. Trimming cost V 5 bases and J 8 bases, with 18 bases left between them. Researchers amplified the TCR beta CDR3 regions from RNA transcripts. HTBI primers were employed in a first-round RT-PCR of the TCR CDR3. TCRdb passed the multiplex PCR reads through MiXCR, listing each CDR3 protein once. Of some 560,000 distinct CDR3 sequences listed, 15% to 19% are singletons. The V gene is TRBV30, the J gene TRBJ1-4; the D gene is possibly TRBD1 (6 bases). The sequencing input was blood. The TCR was taken from a woman in her twenties or thirties with Graves' hyperthyroidism. CDR3 residues: CAWVMTGGSEKLFF. The CDR3 nucleotides read TGTGCCTGGGTTATGACAGGAGGATCGGAAAAACTGTTTTTT.